This T cell receptor (beta chain) is drawn from a study of lymphopenia after photon versus proton radiotherapy. Regarding the study as a whole: Under photons, naive T cells and diversity fell while effector/memory populations rose.

Trimming at V came to 0 bases and at J to 6 bases, leaving 18 bases not matched to a gene. Germline V gene data show CDR1 as LGHNA and CDR2 as YNFKEQ. The CDR3 covers 20 residues. As to this clone: Its antigen is still unknown.

The data were produced by immunoSEQ multiplex PCR, yet TCRdb's version contains in-frame clones alone and is incomplete. The profile covers 55,000 to 75,000 clones, with approximately 91% appearing a single time and about 3.1% taken by the ten largest. J is TRBJ2-1 and V is TRBV4-2; 9 positions match TRBD1. This specimen was peripheral blood, taken from a patient treated with photon-based radiotherapy. The sequence came from a woman aged 70-85 years with pancreatic cancer. This CDR3 is CASSQEVVISGQGRGNEQFF. CDR3 nucleotide sequence: TGTGCCAGCAGCCAAGAAGTAGTAATTTCGGGACAGGGAAGGGGCAATGAGCAGTTCTTC.